These 21 T cell receptor beta chains share one sample of origin, sequenced in a study of T cells in Graves' hyperthyroidism and ophthalmopathy. The source material, RNA transcripts, was used to amplify TCR beta CDR3 regions. TCR CDR3 underwent first-round RT-PCR with the HTBI primer set. Via MiXCR, TCRdb re-called the multiplex PCR reads, giving one row per CDR3 protein. The profile covers roughly 420,000 distinct CDR3 sequences, with 15% to 19% appearing a single time and just under 8% taken by the ten largest. Sequenced input: blood. The receptors shown here come from a woman aged 18-35 years with Graves' hyperthyroidism.

This clonotype was seen a few times. The CDR3: CASIRGGEKQPQHF. The CDR3 nucleotides are TGTGCCAGCATTCGGGGAGGGGAGAAACAGCCCCAGCATTTT. This chain joins TRBV6-1 and TRBJ1-5, with a possible D match to TRBD1 (5 bases). The CDR3 consists of 14 residues. The germline gives CDR1 MNHNS, CDR2 SASEGT. V gave up 7 bases and J gave up 7 bases, with 17 bases separating them.

This clonotype was detected ten times or more. This chain links TRBV7-2 with TRBJ2-3; the D call may be TRBD1 or TRBD2 (6 bases each). The CDR3 has 15 amino acids. The ends were cut back, 6 bases at V and 2 bases at J, with 15 bases in the middle. From germline, CDR1 is SGHTA and CDR2 FQGNSA. The CDR3 region has the DNA TGTGCCAGCAGTTTTAGGGGGGACCTCACAGATACGCAGTATTTT. Residues: CASSFRGDLTDTQYF. The whole variable domain, remainder taken from reference TRBV7-2 and TRBJ2-3, is GAGVSQSPSNKVTEKGKDVELRCDPISGHTALYWYRQSLGQGLEFLIYFQGNSAPDKSGLPSDRFSAERTGGSVSTLTIQRTQQEDSAVYLCASSFRGDLTDTQYFGPGTRLTVL.

This clonotype appeared many times. J is TRBJ2-3 and V is TRBV7-8; 7 bases align to TRBD2. V lost 8 bases to trimming and J lost 5 bases; unmatched junction nucleotides: 10. This CDR3 is built from 14 residues. Germline V gene data show CDR1 as SGHVS and CDR2 as FQNEAQ. In nucleotides, the CDR3 is TGTGCCAGCGGCGAGGCGGGAGATCAAGATACGCAGTATTTT. Translation: CASGEAGDQDTQYF.

The rearrangement uses TRBV2 and TRBJ2-1; 10 positions match TRBD1. The CDR3 runs 15 residues. V was pared by 4 bases and J by 2 bases, with 2 bases of the junction left unmatched. Germline CDR1 is SNHLY and CDR2 is FYNNEI. In DNA, the CDR3 is TGTGCCAGCAGTGGGGGGACAGGGGCCTACAATGAGCAGTTCTTC. Translation gives CASSGGTGAYNEQFF.

This clonotype appeared many times. V is TRBV12-3 or TRBV12-4 and J is TRBJ2-7; the D gene is possibly TRBD1 (6 bases). Trimming took off 2 bases at V and 6 bases at J, with 8 bases between the two ends. The CDR3 covers 12 residues. CDR3 sequence (DNA): TGTGCCAGCAGTTTAAACAGGGTCGAGCAGTACTTC. Residues: CASSLNRVEQYF.

This clonotype appeared a single time. The rearrangement links TRBV9 to TRBJ2-1; D unresolved. CDR3 length: 15 amino acids. In germline, CDR1 is SGDLS, CDR2 YYNGEE. Deletions cut 3 bases from V and 3 bases from J, with 13 bases between. The CDR3 reads CASSAPKDGYNEQFF. The CDR3 nucleotides read TGTGCCAGCAGCGCCCCAAAAGATGGCTACAATGAGCAGTTCTTC.

This clonotype showed up just a few times. The chain is built from TRBV9 and TRBJ2-5, with TRBD2 matching 8 bases. This CDR3 region has 15 residues. From germline, CDR1 is SGDLS and CDR2 YYNGEE. The ends lost 3 bases at V and 4 bases at J; junction bases unmatched: 8. The CDR3 sequence is CASSAGGGLAETQYF. The CDR3, as DNA: TGTGCCAGCAGCGCCGGGGGGGGCTTGGCAGAGACCCAGTACTTC.

The chain links TRBV6-1 to TRBJ1-5; D gene uncertain. The V and J ends lost 2 bases and 4 bases respectively, with 6 bases between them. This CDR3 region has 13 residues. CDR1 is MNHNS, CDR2 SASEGT, per germline. This chain's CDR3 is CASSEIWNQPQHF. The CDR3 DNA is TGTGCCAGCAGTGAAATCTGGAATCAGCCCCAGCATTTT.

This clonotype was counted at least ten times. The J gene is TRBJ2-7, the V gene TRBV11-3; D unresolved. Per germline, CDR1 SGHNT and CDR2 YENEEA. The ends were cut back, 5 bases at V and 4 bases at J, with 9 bases in the middle. The CDR3 consists of 12 residues. As DNA, the CDR3 is TGTGCCAGCAGCCGACGTTGGTACGAGCAGTACTTC. It translates to CASSRRWYEQYF.

The table lists this clonotype with many counts. The chain links TRBV30 to TRBJ1-5; TRBD1 might be the D (5 bases). This CDR3 region has 13 residues. The germline CDR1 and CDR2 sequences are GTSNPN and SVGIG (reference sequence). V lost 4 bases to trimming and J lost 7 bases, with 14 bases between them. DNA for the CDR3: TGTGCCTGGATGGAGGGGTCCGGCCAGCCCCAGCATTTT. The encoded protein is CAWMEGSGQPQHF.

This clonotype was seen repeatedly, ten times or more. The CDR3 spells CASSHEGAGYHSPLHF. The DNA of the CDR3 is TGTGCCAGCAGCCACGAAGGGGCGGGCTACCATTCACCCCTCCACTTT. The genes are TRBV3-1 and TRBJ1-6; a weak D match, TRBD1 (5 bases). Trimming stripped 3 bases from V and 8 bases from J, with 17 bases between. The CDR3 consists of 16 residues. CDR1 is LGHDT, CDR2 YNNKEL, per germline (reference sequence).

In its sample, this clonotype was seen once. CDR3 sequence (DNA): TGTGCCAGCAGTTTACGGCTAGCGGAAACCACAGATACGCAGTATTTT. Protein sequence: CASSLRLAETTDTQYF. The rearrangement joins TRBV12-3 or TRBV12-4 to TRBJ2-3; 7 bases are a match to TRBD2. Trimming took 2 bases from V and 2 from J; bases not matched to a gene: 7. This CDR3 region has 16 residues.

This clonotype was seen at least ten times. The chain recombines TRBV7-9 with TRBJ2-7; TRBD1 agrees at 9 bases. V was clipped by 6 bases and J by 5 bases; unmatched bases: 11. The CDR3 length is 15 residues. From germline, CDR1 is SEHNR and CDR2 FQNEAQ (reference sequence). The CDR3 protein is CASRTTGQGSNEQYF. The CDR3 region has the DNA TGTGCCAGCAGAACAACGGGACAGGGTTCCAACGAGCAGTACTTC. Full variable domain (remainder filled in from reference TRBV7-9 and TRBJ2-7): DTGVSQNPRHKITKRGQNVTFRCDPISEHNRLYWYRQTLGQGPEFLTYFQNEAQLEKSRLLSDRFSAERPKGSFSTLEIQRTEQGDSAMYLCASRTTGQGSNEQYFGPGTRLTVT.

This clonotype was seen a handful of times. This chain joins TRBV14 and TRBJ2-2; weak D call: TRBD1 (6 bases). Germline CDR1 reads SGHDN; CDR2 reads FVKESK. CDR3 length: 14 amino acids. V was cut by 4 bases and J by 4 bases, with 10 bases left in between. This CDR3 is CASSRTAGTGELFF. The CDR3 DNA reads TGTGCCAGCAGCCGGACAGCAGGCACCGGGGAGCTGTTTTTT.

A few counts support this clonotype. The CDR3 region has the DNA TGTGCCAGCACGAGGGGCGGGGAGGGCTACACCTTC. Protein: CASTRGGEGYTF. The gene calls are TRBV2 and TRBJ1-2; D perhaps matches TRBD1 (5 bases). V was cut by 7 bases and J by 8 bases, with 14 bases left in between. The germline gives CDR1 SNHLY, CDR2 FYNNEI. CDR3 length equals 12 residues.

This clonotype was counted at least ten times. The DNA of the CDR3 is TGCAGTGGGACAGTCGGGAACACTGAAGCTTTCTTT. Translation gives CSGTVGNTEAFF. The V and J genes are TRBV20-1 and TRBJ1-1; D may be TRBD1 (6 bases). Germline CDR1 reads DFQATT; CDR2 reads SNEGSKA (reference sequence). V lost 7 bases and J lost 1, with 10 bases in between. The CDR3 contains 12 residues.

The sample holds many counts of this clonotype. The chain is built from TRBV18 and TRBJ2-3; D is perhaps TRBD1 or TRBD2 (5 bases each). With 3 bases removed from V and 2 bases from J, the gap between germline ends came to 12 bases. This CDR3 is built from 15 residues. Germline CDR1 is KGHSH and CDR2 is LQKENI. This CDR3 is CASSPDGALTDTQYF. CDR3 bases: TGTGCCAGCTCACCGGACGGGGCCCTCACAGATACGCAGTATTTT.

This clonotype occurred many times. The chain combines TRBV2 with TRBJ1-4; D gene ambiguous. Germline V lookup: CDR1 SNHLY, CDR2 FYNNEI. V lost 6 bases and J lost 0, with 14 bases in between. The CDR3 length is 16 residues. The CDR3 reads CASSSDGYATNEKLFF. The CDR3 DNA is TGTGCCAGCAGCTCCGACGGATATGCAACTAATGAAAAACTGTTTTTT.

This clonotype was found many times. The chain has TRBV28 and TRBJ2-7, with D perhaps TRBD1 (6 bases). Trimming removed 4 bases from V and 5 bases from J, with 9 bases in between. The V gene's germline CDR1 is MDHEN and CDR2 SYDVKM. This CDR3 has 12 residues. CDR3 sequence reads: CASSYRAHEQYF. CDR3 DNA: TGTGCCAGCAGTTACAGGGCCCACGAGCAGTACTTC. Full variable domain (missing parts from reference TRBV28 and TRBJ2-7): DVKVTQSSRYLVKRTGEKVFLECVQDMDHENMFWYRQDPGLGLRLIYFSYDVKMKEKGDIPEGYSVSREKKERFSLILESASTNQTSMYLCASSYRAHEQYFGPGTRLTVT.

This clonotype was counted only a few times. This rearrangement joins TRBV19 to TRBJ2-3; 9 bases agree with TRBD2. From germline, CDR1 is LNHDA and CDR2 SQIVND (reference sequence). The CDR3 runs 14 residues. The trim removed 7 bases at V and 4 bases at J, leaving 6 bases unmatched. CDR3 nucleotides: TGTGCCAGTACCTATAGCGGGGGCGCAGATACGCAGTATTTT. It yields the protein CASTYSGGADTQYF.

This clonotype occurred many times. The V gene is TRBV24-1, the J gene TRBJ2-3, with TRBD1 identical over 7 bases. The CDR3 covers 13 residues. Per germline, CDR1 KGHDR and CDR2 SFDVKD. V lost 4 bases, J lost 6 bases, and 3 bases stayed unmatched. The chain's CDR3 is CATSETGTDTQYF. The CDR3, as DNA: TGTGCCACCAGTGAGACAGGGACGGATACGCAGTATTTT.